This T cell receptor beta chain comes out of a study of shared clonotypes between healthy human individuals. Germline assignment: CDR1 SGHDN and CDR2 FVKESK. J was trimmed by 4 bases and V by 0 bases; bases with no gene match: 8. The CDR3 has 16 residues. Sequencing was performed with immunoSEQ multiplex PCR; in TCRdb, only in-frame clones are kept and a portion is missing. The sample has about 510,000 clones; around 79% are singletons. The sequencing sample was made of PBMCs. This TCR came from a woman between 40 and 50 years old in good health. Some clones in this sample may be carry-over from other donors' samples. The chain joins TRBV14 to TRBJ2-7, with TRBD1 matching over 8 bases. The CDR3 sequence: CASSQDVAGGVYEQYF. The CDR3 coding sequence is TGTGCCAGCAGCCAAGATGTGGCAGGGGGCGTTTACGAGCAGTACTTC. The entire variable domain, with the rest obtained from reference TRBV14 and TRBJ2-7, is as follows: EAGVTQFPSHSVIEKGQTVTLRCDPISGHDNLYWYRRVMGKEIKFLLHFVKESKQDESGMPNNRFLAERTGGTYSTLKVQPAELEDSGVYFCASSQDVAGGVYEQYFGPGTRLTVT.